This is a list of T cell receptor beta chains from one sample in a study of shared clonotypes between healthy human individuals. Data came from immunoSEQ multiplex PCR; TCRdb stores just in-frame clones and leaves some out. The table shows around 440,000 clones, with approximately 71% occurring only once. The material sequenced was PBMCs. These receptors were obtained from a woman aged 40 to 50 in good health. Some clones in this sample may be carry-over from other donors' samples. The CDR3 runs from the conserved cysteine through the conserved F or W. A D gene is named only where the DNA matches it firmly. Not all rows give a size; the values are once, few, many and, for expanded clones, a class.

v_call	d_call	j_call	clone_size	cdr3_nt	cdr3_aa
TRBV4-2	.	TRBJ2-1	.	TGTGCCAGCAGCCAAGAGTCCCAGCGGGTCGGTTATCGGTTCTTC	CASSQESQRVGYRFF
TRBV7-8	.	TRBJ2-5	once	TGTGCCAGCAGCTTAGAGGCGGGCAGCCAAGAGACCCAGTACTTC	CASSLEAGSQETQYF
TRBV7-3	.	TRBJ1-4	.	TGTGCCAGCCGGGAGGGACGAGTGGTGGATGAAAAACTGTTTTTT	CASREGRVVDEKLFF
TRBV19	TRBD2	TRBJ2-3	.	TGTGCCAGTAGCCAGCGGGAGATGACAGATACGCAGTATTTT	CASSQREMTDTQYF
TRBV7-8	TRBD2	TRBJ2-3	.	TGTGTCAGCAGTTCGATAGCGGGAGGGTGGGCAGATACGCAGTATTTT	CVSSSIAGGWADTQYF
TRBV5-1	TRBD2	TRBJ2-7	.	TGCGCCAGCAGCTTGAGCGGACTAGCGGCTTTGGAGCAGTACTTC	CASSLSGLAALEQYF
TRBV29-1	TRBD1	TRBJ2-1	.	TGCAGCGCACAGGGGGGTCGCTCCTACAATGAGCAGTTCTTC	CSAQGGRSYNEQFF
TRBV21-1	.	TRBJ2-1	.	TGTGCCAGCCCCCCGGGGCCTAGCGGGAGCCACTACAATGAGCAGTTCTTC	CASPPGPSGSHYNEQFF
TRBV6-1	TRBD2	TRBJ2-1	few	TGTGCCAGCAGCCCGGGACTAGCAGGGTACAATGAGCAGTTCTTC	CASSPGLAGYNEQFF
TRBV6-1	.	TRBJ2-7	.	TGTGCCAGCAGTGAAGTTGGAGGGGACCGCGAACAGTACTTC	CASSEVGGDREQYF
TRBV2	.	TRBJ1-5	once	TGTGCCAGCTCCCAACAGGCTCAACAGCCCCAGCATTTT	CASSQQAQQPQHF
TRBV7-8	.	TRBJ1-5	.	TGTGCCAGCAGCTTAACGAGTGCTGAGCCCCAGCATTTT	CASSLTSAEPQHF
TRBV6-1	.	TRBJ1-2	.	TGTGCCAGCAGTGAAGCGCTGAGTAACTATGGCTACACCTTC	CASSEALSNYGYTF
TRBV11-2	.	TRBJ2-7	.	TGTGCCAGCAGCTTAGCCAGAGGACAGTCCTACGAGCAGTACTTC	CASSLARGQSYEQYF
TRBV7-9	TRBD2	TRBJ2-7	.	TGTGCCAGCAGCGCGACTAGCGGGAGTTTTGGCGAGCAGTACTTC	CASSATSGSFGEQYF
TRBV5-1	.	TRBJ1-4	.	TGCGCCAGCAGCTCACGATACAGGGACAATGAAAAACTGTTTTTT	CASSSRYRDNEKLFF
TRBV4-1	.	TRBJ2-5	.	TGCGCCAGTTCGTGGGTGGGAGAGACCCAGTACTTC	CASSWVGETQYF
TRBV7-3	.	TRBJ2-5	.	TGTGCCAGCAGCACCGTAGGGAAAGAGACCCAGTACTTC	CASSTVGKETQYF
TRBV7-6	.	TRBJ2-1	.	TGTGCCAGCAGCTTGCGGGACAGCGGGTACAATGAGCAGTTCTTC	CASSLRDSGYNEQFF
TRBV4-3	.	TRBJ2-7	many	TGCGCCAGCAGCCAAGAGATCGGGAGTTCCGGCGAGCAGTACTTC	CASSQEIGSSGEQYF
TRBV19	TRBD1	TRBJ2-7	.	TGTGCCAGTTCCGGGACAGGGGGCTACGAGCAGTACTTC	CASSGTGGYEQYF
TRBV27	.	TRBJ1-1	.	TGTGCCAGCAGTTTATCGTCTAGCTTTGAAGCTTTCTTT	CASSLSSSFEAFF